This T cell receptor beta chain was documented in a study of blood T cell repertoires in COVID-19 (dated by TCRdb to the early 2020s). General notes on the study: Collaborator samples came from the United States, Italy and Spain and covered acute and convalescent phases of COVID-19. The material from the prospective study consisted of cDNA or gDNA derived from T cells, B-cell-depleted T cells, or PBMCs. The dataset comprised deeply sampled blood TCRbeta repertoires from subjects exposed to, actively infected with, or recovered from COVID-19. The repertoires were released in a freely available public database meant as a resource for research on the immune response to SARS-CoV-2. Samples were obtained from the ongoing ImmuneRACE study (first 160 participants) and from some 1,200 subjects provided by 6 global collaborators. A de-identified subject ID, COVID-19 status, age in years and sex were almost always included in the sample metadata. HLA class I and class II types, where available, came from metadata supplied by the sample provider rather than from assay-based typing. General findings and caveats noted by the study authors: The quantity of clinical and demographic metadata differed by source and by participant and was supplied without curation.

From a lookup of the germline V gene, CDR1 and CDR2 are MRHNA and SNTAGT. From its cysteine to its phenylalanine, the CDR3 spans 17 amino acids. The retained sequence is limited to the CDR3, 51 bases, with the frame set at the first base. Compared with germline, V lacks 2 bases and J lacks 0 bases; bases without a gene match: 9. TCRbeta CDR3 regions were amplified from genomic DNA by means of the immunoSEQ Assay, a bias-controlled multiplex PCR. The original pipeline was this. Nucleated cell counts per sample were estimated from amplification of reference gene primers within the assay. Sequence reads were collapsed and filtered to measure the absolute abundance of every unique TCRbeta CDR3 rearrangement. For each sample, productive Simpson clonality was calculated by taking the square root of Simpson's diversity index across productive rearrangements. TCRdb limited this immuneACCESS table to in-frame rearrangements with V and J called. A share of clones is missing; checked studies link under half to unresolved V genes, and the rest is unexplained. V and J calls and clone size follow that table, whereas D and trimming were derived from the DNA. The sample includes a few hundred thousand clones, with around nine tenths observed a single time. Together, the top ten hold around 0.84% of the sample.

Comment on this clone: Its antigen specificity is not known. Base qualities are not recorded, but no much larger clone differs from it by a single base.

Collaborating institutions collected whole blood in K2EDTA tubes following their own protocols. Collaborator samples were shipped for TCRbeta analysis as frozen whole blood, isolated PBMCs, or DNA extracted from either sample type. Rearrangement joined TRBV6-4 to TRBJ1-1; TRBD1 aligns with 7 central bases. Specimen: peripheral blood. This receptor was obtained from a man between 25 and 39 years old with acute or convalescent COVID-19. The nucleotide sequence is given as TGTGCCAGCAGTGACCGAGGACAGGAGAGGATGAACACTGAAGCTTTCTTT. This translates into CASSDRGQERMNTEAFF.